These 7 T cell receptor beta chains came from one sample sequenced in a study of cytomegalovirus exposure and HLA in healthy donors. 13 Jbeta primers and 60 Vbeta primers were used for the PCR. Sequenced by immunoSEQ multiplex PCR; TCRdb stores in-frame clones only, minus some. The sample includes roughly 200,000 clones. The sample was PBMCs. The source of these receptors is a girl aged 2 to 9 in good health and CMV-seropositive.

This chain uses TRBV4-1 with TRBJ2-1; D might be TRBD2 (6 bases). The CDR3 is made up of 18 amino acids. From germline, CDR1 is MGHRA and CDR2 YSYEKL. The V and J ends lost 0 bases and 0 bases respectively, with 15 bases between them. For the CDR3, the DNA is TGCGCCAGCAGCCAAGATCGGGCTAGCGCTCTCTCCTACAATGAGCAGTTCTTC. This translates into CASSQDRASALSYNEQFF.

The chain carries TRBV28 and TRBJ2-7, with D possibly matching TRBD1 (5 bases). The V gene's germline CDR1 is MDHEN and CDR2 SYDVKM. The CDR3 spans 14 residues. Trimming pared 2 bases from V and 2 bases from J, leaving 10 bases between. The CDR3 protein is CASSLGRVAYEQYF. DNA of the CDR3: TGTGCCAGCAGTTTAGGCAGGGTGGCCTACGAGCAGTACTTC.

The V call is TRBV19, the J call TRBJ2-5; TRBD2 matches at 9 bases. This CDR3 region has 14 residues. V lost 5 bases, J lost 3 bases, and 4 bases stayed unmatched. Germline CDR1 reads LNHDA; CDR2 reads SQIVND (reference sequence). The CDR3 protein is CASSFSGGKETQYF. DNA of the CDR3: TGTGCCAGTAGTTTTAGCGGGGGAAAAGAGACCCAGTACTTC.

This chain links TRBV5-4 with TRBJ1-1; 7 bases are shared with TRBD1. In germline, CDR1 is SGHNT, CDR2 YYREEE (reference sequence). This CDR3 region has 17 residues. V lost 3 bases to trimming and J lost 3 bases; unmatched junction nucleotides: 14. The CDR3 is CASSWSRGISLDTEAFF. The CDR3 DNA reads as TGTGCCAGCAGCTGGTCCAGGGGGATAAGTCTGGACACTGAAGCTTTCTTT.

V is TRBV19 and J is TRBJ2-5, with 7 nucleotides matching TRBD1. V was clipped by 5 bases and J by 2 bases; unmatched bases: 5. The CDR3 is made up of 14 amino acids. Germline values: CDR1 LNHDA, CDR2 SQIVND (reference sequence). The DNA of the CDR3 is TGTGCCAGTAGTGTGGGACAGTTACAAGAGACCCAGTACTTC. It translates to CASSVGQLQETQYF.

J is TRBJ2-2 and V is TRBV27; a possible D gene is TRBD1 (5 bases). V lost 3 bases and J lost 0, with 8 bases in between. This CDR3 region has 15 residues. The V gene's germline CDR1 is MNHEY and CDR2 SMNVEV (reference sequence). CDR3 nucleotide sequence: TGTGCCAGCAGTTTCCAGGGTCCGAACACCGGGGAGCTGTTTTTT. It encodes CASSFQGPNTGELFF.

The chain recombines TRBV28 with TRBJ2-5; D remains unclear. V gave up 3 bases and J gave up 5 bases, with 7 bases separating them. The CDR3 extends over 12 amino acids. The germline V gene has CDR1 MDHEN and CDR2 SYDVKM. The CDR3 region is CASSFLEETQYF. The CDR3 DNA follows: TGTGCCAGCAGTTTTCTTGAGGAGACCCAGTACTTC.